Listed below are T cell receptor beta chains from one sample, sequenced in a study of blood T cell repertoires in COVID-19. Using immunoSEQ multiplex PCR, the repertoire was profiled, and TCRdb retains in-frame clones only, with some absent. This table holds tens of thousands of clones, roughly 88% found once. The sequencing input was peripheral blood. These receptors came from a man aged 50-60 years with acute or convalescent COVID-19. Both conserved end residues are part of each CDR3. The D gene is left open where the match is weak. A row's size may be missing; if present it is once, few, many or a size class.

J gene: TRBJ2-3
clone size: -
D gene: TRBD1
V gene: TRBV5-1
CDR3 DNA: TGCGCCAGCAGTTCCGGGACAGGGTTGGGCACAGATACGCAGTATTTT
CDR3 protein: CASSSGTGLGTDTQYF

J gene: TRBJ1-2
clone size: -
D gene: -
V gene: TRBV9
CDR3 DNA: TGTGCCAGCAGCAAAATGACAGAGACCTATGGCTACACCTTC
CDR3 protein: CASSKMTETYGYTF

J gene: TRBJ1-1
clone size: -
D gene: -
V gene: TRBV7-3
CDR3 DNA: TGTGCCAGCAGCTCACAGGGGAACACTGAAGCTTTCTTT
CDR3 protein: CASSSQGNTEAFF

J gene: TRBJ2-1
clone size: -
D gene: TRBD1
V gene: TRBV6-5
CDR3 DNA: TGTGCCAGCAGTTACATTACAGGGGGCTTACAAAATGAGCAGTTCTTC
CDR3 protein: CASSYITGGLQNEQFF

J gene: TRBJ1-6
clone size: -
D gene: -
V gene: TRBV13
CDR3 DNA: TGTGCCAGCAGCTCAGGGGCCAATTCACCCCTCCACTTT
CDR3 protein: CASSSGANSPLHF

J gene: TRBJ1-2
clone size: -
D gene: -
V gene: TRBV6-1
CDR3 DNA: TGTGCCAGCAGGGAAGATTTAAACTATGGCTACACCTTC
CDR3 protein: CASREDLNYGYTF

J gene: TRBJ1-1
clone size: few
D gene: TRBD1
V gene: TRBV6-1
CDR3 DNA: TGTGCCAGCAGTGACCCGGACAGGGGGGGTTTGGCTTTCTTT
CDR3 protein: CASSDPDRGGLAFF

J gene: TRBJ1-2
clone size: -
D gene: -
V gene: TRBV5-5
CDR3 DNA: TGTGCCAGCAGCCCCAGGAGGGAGTACTATGGCTACACCTTC
CDR3 protein: CASSPRREYYGYTF

J gene: TRBJ1-1
clone size: -
D gene: -
V gene: TRBV18
CDR3 DNA: TGTGCCAGCTCACCACCCCCCGGAGCGCCGAACACTGAAGCTTTCTTT
CDR3 protein: CASSPPPGAPNTEAFF

J gene: TRBJ2-3
clone size: -
D gene: TRBD2
V gene: TRBV6-5
CDR3 DNA: TGTGCCAGCAGTCCCGGACTAGCGGGGGGACAGTATTTT
CDR3 protein: CASSPGLAGGQYF

J gene: TRBJ2-3
clone size: -
D gene: TRBD2
V gene: TRBV2
CDR3 DNA: TGTGCCAGCCTAACCCGGGAGGGCACTAGCACAGATACGCAGTATTTT
CDR3 protein: CASLTREGTSTDTQYF

J gene: TRBJ2-1
clone size: -
D gene: TRBD2
V gene: TRBV5-6
CDR3 DNA: TGTGCCAGCAGCTTAGGCGGGGGGGCCTTGGGTTACAATGAGCAGTTCTTC
CDR3 protein: CASSLGGGALGYNEQFF

J gene: TRBJ2-3
clone size: -
D gene: TRBD1
V gene: TRBV24-1
CDR3 DNA: TGTGCCACCAGTGACCACATAGGGGGCCCCCCTCGCACAGATACGCAGTATTTT
CDR3 protein: CATSDHIGGPPRTDTQYF

J gene: TRBJ1-1
clone size: -
D gene: TRBD1
V gene: TRBV7-3
CDR3 DNA: TGTGCCAGCAGCCCTGGGGACAGGCTTATGAACACTGAAGCTTTCTTT
CDR3 protein: CASSPGDRLMNTEAFF

J gene: TRBJ1-3
clone size: -
D gene: -
V gene: TRBV5-1
CDR3 DNA: TGCGCCAGCAGGACAGCATATTACCCTGGAAACACCATATATTTT
CDR3 protein: CASRTAYYPGNTIYF

J gene: TRBJ2-3
clone size: -
D gene: -
V gene: TRBV4-1
CDR3 DNA: TGCGCCAGCAGCCCCGGGGAAGGAGATACGCAGTATTTT
CDR3 protein: CASSPGEGDTQYF

J gene: TRBJ2-5
clone size: -
D gene: -
V gene: TRBV19
CDR3 DNA: TGTGCCAGTAGTATAAGGGGTCGGGAGACCCAGTACTTC
CDR3 protein: CASSIRGRETQYF

J gene: TRBJ1-1
clone size: -
D gene: -
V gene: TRBV24-1
CDR3 DNA: TGTGCCACCAGTGATTTCCCACAGTCTGAAGCTTTCTTT
CDR3 protein: CATSDFPQSEAFF

J gene: TRBJ2-1
clone size: -
D gene: -
V gene: TRBV7-9
CDR3 DNA: TGTGCCACCACACTCCAGGGGGGCATGCATCAGTCGTTCTTC
CDR3 protein: CATTLQGGMHQSFF

J gene: TRBJ2-2
clone size: -
D gene: TRBD2
V gene: TRBV19
CDR3 DNA: TGTGCCAGTATTCCCGGGGGGGGGAGGCACACCGGGGAGCTGTTTTTT
CDR3 protein: CASIPGGGRHTGELFF

J gene: TRBJ2-4
clone size: once
D gene: -
V gene: TRBV6-1
CDR3 DNA: TGTGCCAGCAGTGAAGCGGCCTTCGGAGGACTAGCCAAAAACATTCAGTACTTC
CDR3 protein: CASSEAAFGGLAKNIQYF

J gene: TRBJ2-7
clone size: -
D gene: TRBD1
V gene: TRBV5-5
CDR3 DNA: TGTGCCAGCAGCTTGGGGAGACAGGGATTCTACGAGCAGTACTTC
CDR3 protein: CASSLGRQGFYEQYF

J gene: TRBJ2-7
clone size: -
D gene: -
V gene: TRBV5-4
CDR3 DNA: TGTGCCAGCAGCTGGCCTGGGGCAGAGATCTACGAGCAGTACTTC
CDR3 protein: CASSWPGAEIYEQYF

J gene: TRBJ1-5
clone size: many
D gene: -
V gene: TRBV7-9
CDR3 DNA: TGTGCCAGCAGCTTTGGACAGAGCAATCAGCCCCAGCATTTT
CDR3 protein: CASSFGQSNQPQHF

J gene: TRBJ2-2
clone size: -
D gene: -
V gene: TRBV10-3
CDR3 DNA: TGTGCCATCAGTGTTCGCGAGGCGGGGTGGGGAACCGGGGAGCTGTTTTTT
CDR3 protein: CAISVREAGWGTGELFF

J gene: TRBJ2-6
clone size: -
D gene: TRBD1
V gene: TRBV10-3
CDR3 DNA: TGTGCCATAGCAGGGGACAGTGGTGGGGCCAACGTCCTGACTTTC
CDR3 protein: CAIAGDSGGANVLTF

J gene: TRBJ1-1
clone size: -
D gene: -
V gene: TRBV25-1
CDR3 DNA: TGTGCCAGCTGGAGGGGACCGAACACTGAAGCTTTCTTT
CDR3 protein: CASWRGPNTEAFF

J gene: TRBJ2-7
clone size: -
D gene: -
V gene: TRBV4-2
CDR3 DNA: TGTGCCAGCAGCCAAGTGGGCAGGAACCAGCTCTACGAGCAGTACTTC
CDR3 protein: CASSQVGRNQLYEQYF

J gene: TRBJ1-1
clone size: -
D gene: TRBD1
V gene: TRBV3-1/TRBV3-2
CDR3 DNA: TGTGCCAGCAGCCGGACAGGGGTAGGGAACACTGAAGCTTTCTTT
CDR3 protein: CASSRTGVGNTEAFF

J gene: TRBJ2-6
clone size: -
D gene: -
V gene: TRBV29-1
CDR3 DNA: TGCAGCGTTGATGAGTCAGGCCCAGGTGTTGGGGCCAACGTCCTGACTTTC
CDR3 protein: CSVDESGPGVGANVLTF

J gene: TRBJ2-2
clone size: few
D gene: TRBD1
V gene: TRBV6-5
CDR3 DNA: TGTGCCAGCAGGGTGGACAGGGGGAACACCGGGGAGCTGTTTTTT
CDR3 protein: CASRVDRGNTGELFF